This TCR beta chain was recovered during a study of T-cell memory formation after mild COVID-19. The ends lost 3 bases at V and 7 bases at J; junction bases unmatched: 7. The CDR3 length is 15 residues. Germline CDR1 and CDR2: MGHDK and SYGVNS. The table lists this clonotype with a few counts. TCRdb re-analysed the 5' RACE reads in MiXCR, keeping a single row per CDR3 protein. The table has about 270,000 distinct CDR3 sequences, about 16% seen once. This TCR derives from a man aged 18 to 30 who had mild COVID-19 (a few samples of this study predate the infection). Cell type and time point are not known. Sample: PBMCs or a T cell subset sorted from them (not recorded which). The V gene is TRBV25-1, the J gene TRBJ2-1, with 9 bases lining up with TRBD1. CDR3 region: CASSEARTGDNEQFF. CDR3 DNA sequence: TGTGCCAGCAGTGAGGCTCGGACAGGGGATAATGAGCAGTTCTTC.